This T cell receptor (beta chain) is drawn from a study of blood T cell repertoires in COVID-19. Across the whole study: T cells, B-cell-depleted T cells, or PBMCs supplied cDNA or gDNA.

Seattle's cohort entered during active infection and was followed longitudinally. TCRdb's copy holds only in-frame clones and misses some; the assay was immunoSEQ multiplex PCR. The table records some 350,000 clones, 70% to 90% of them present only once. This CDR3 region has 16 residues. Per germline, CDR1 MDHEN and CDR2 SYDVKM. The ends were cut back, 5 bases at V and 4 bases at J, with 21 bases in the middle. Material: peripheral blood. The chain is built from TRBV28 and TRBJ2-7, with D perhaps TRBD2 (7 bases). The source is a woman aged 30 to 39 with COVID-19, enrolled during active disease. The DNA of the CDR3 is TGTGCCAGCAGTCACTTAGGTCAGGGGAGGGAGTACGAGCAGTACTTC. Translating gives CASSHLGQGREYEQYF.